What follows describes a single T cell receptor beta chain. Its antigen is as yet unknown. TCRdb reanalysed the 5' RACE reads using MiXCR and keeps one entry per CDR3 protein. The sample has about 240,000 distinct CDR3 sequences, approximately 9% seen once. The CDR3 covers 16 residues. Between the trimmed V and J ends, which lost 2 bases and 4 bases, there was a span of 15 bases. Germline V lookup: CDR1 MNHNY, CDR2 SVGAGI (reference sequence). The data were obtained in a study of T-cell memory formation after mild COVID-19. The wider study: TCR clusters were largely donor specific.

Overall study results and limits: Shrinking CD4+ clones were chiefly CM and EM; CD8+ ones were chiefly EMRA.

The TCR comes from a man younger than 35 who had mild COVID-19 (a few samples of this study predate the infection). Cell type and time point are not known. This sequence joins TRBV6-6 and TRBJ1-5; possible D gene TRBD1, 5 bases. Sequencing was performed on PBMCs or a T cell subset sorted from them (not recorded which). CDR3 residues: CASSYPGPPDNQPQHF. The CDR3, as DNA: TGTGCCAGCAGTTACCCGGGGCCTCCGGATAATCAGCCCCAGCATTTT.